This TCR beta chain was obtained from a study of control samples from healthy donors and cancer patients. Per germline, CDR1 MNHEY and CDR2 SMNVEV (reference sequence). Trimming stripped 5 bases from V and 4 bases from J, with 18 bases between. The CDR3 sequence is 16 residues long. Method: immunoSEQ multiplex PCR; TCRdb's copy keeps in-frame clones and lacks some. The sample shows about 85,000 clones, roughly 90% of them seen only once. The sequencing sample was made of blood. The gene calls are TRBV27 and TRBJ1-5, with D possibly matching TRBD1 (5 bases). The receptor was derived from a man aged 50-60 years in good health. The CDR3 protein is CASSTSQGEANQPQHF. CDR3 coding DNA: TGTGCCAGCAGTACCTCCCAGGGAGAAGCAAATCAGCCCCAGCATTTT.